This is a list of T cell receptor beta chains from one sample in a study of T cell repertoires in cytomegalovirus infection. MiXCR, run by TCRdb on the reads, gives a single entry per CDR3 protein. The table shows about 68,000 distinct CDR3 sequences, with 22% occurring only once. These receptors' targets are unknown. The sequenced material came from PBMCs, sequenced either directly or after in vitro stimulation (not recorded which). These receptors came from a human donor in good health (CMV status not recorded). Some clones in this sample may be carry-over from other donors' samples. CDR3s include the opening cysteine and the closing phenylalanine or tryptophan. The D gene is left open where the match is weak. Clone size is stated in some rows and not others, as once, few, many or a class when expanded.

>TRBJ2-5|NA|TRBV19|NA
TGTGCCAGTAGTAATAGACAGGTTGAGACCCAGTACTTC
CASSNRQVETQYF
>TRBJ1-3|NA|TRBV4-2|NA
TGTGCCAGCAGCCAAGATCAGGGGCGGACAGGAAACACCATATATTTT
CASSQDQGRTGNTIYF
>TRBJ1-2|many|TRBV7-8|NA
TGTGCCAGCAGCTTGGCAGGGGTGGACTATGGCTACACCTTC
CASSLAGVDYGYTF
>TRBJ2-5|few|TRBV6-5|NA
TGTGCCAGCAGTTTCCGGGACCCAGCACGGGAGACCCAGTACTTC
CASSFRDPARETQYF
>TRBJ1-4|many|TRBV7-2|NA
TGTGCCAGCAGCTTAGCCCGAGGGTCGGGCGAAAAACTGTTTTTT
CASSLARGSGEKLFF
>TRBJ2-1|NA|TRBV7-2|TRBD2
TGTGCCAGCAGCTTGAGCCAAATAGCGGGGCTGCAGCTCAATGAGCAGTTCTTC
CASSLSQIAGLQLNEQFF
>TRBJ2-2|few|TRBV5-1|TRBD2
TGCGCCAGCAGCACGACTAGCGGGTATACCGGGGAGCTGTTTTTT
CASSTTSGYTGELFF
>TRBJ2-7|NA|TRBV12-3/TRBV12-4|NA
TGTGCCAGCAGCACTGGACCCTACGAGCAGTACTTC
CASSTGPYEQYF
>TRBJ2-4|NA|TRBV6-2/TRBV6-3|NA
TGTGCCAGCAGTTCTGGACCTCCCGGAGCCAAAAACATTCAGTACTTC
CASSSGPPGAKNIQYF
>TRBJ1-2|NA|TRBV13|NA
TGTGCCAGCAGCCCCCGGGGCCTATGGGGCTACACCTTC
CASSPRGLWGYTF
>TRBJ2-2|many|TRBV7-2|TRBD1
TGTGCCAGCAGCAAGGACAGGAAGGGTACCGGGGAGCTGTTTTTT
CASSKDRKGTGELFF
>TRBJ2-1|NA|TRBV15|TRBD2
TGTGCCACCAGCTCACGACTAGCGGGGCTTGCTTACAATGAGCAGTTCTTC
CATSSRLAGLAYNEQFF
>TRBJ2-3|many|TRBV6-5|TRBD2
TGTGCCAGCAGTTACGTGGGACTATCCCTAACTAGCACAGATACGCAGTATTTT
CASSYVGLSLTSTDTQYF
>TRBJ2-5|few|TRBV20-1|TRBD2
TGCAGTGCTAGGGAACCCGGGACTAGCGGGAGGTCACCCCCAGAGACCCAGTACTTC
CSAREPGTSGRSPPETQYF
>TRBJ2-2|few|TRBV24-1|TRBD1
TGTGCCACCAGTGCCCAGGGACAGGGGGCCGGGGAGCTGTTTTTT
CATSAQGQGAGELFF
>TRBJ2-7|NA|TRBV5-4|TRBD1
TGTGCCAGCAGCGCCGGACAGGGACCCGGCTACGAGCAGTACTTC
CASSAGQGPGYEQYF
>TRBJ1-2|NA|TRBV7-2|TRBD1
TGTGCCAGCAGCCCAGGGGACAGGGCCTATGGCTACACCTTC
CASSPGDRAYGYTF
>TRBJ2-3|many|TRBV7-2|NA
TGTGCCAGTGATGAGTCGGGAATTCGCACAGATACGCAGTATTTT
CASDESGIRTDTQYF
>TRBJ2-1|NA|TRBV7-8|TRBD2
TGTGCCAGCAGCTTACTAGCGGGAGGTTTAGATGAGCAGTTCTTC
CASSLLAGGLDEQFF
>TRBJ1-1|many|TRBV7-2|NA
TGTGCCAGCAGCTTAAGGGCCGGGACCGACACTGAAGCTTTCTTT
CASSLRAGTDTEAFF
>TRBJ2-7|many|TRBV7-2|NA
TGTGCCAGCAGCTTAGGGCGGGCTCAGTACGAGCAGTACTTC
CASSLGRAQYEQYF
>TRBJ1-1|NA|TRBV12-3/TRBV12-4|NA
TGTGCCAGCAGTTTAGCTCCGAGGGGATTAGGAACTGAAGCTTTCTTT
CASSLAPRGLGTEAFF
>TRBJ2-5|few|TRBV15|NA
TGTGCCACCAGCAGGGGGTTCCGGGGATCGGGGGAGACCCAGTACTTC
CATSRGFRGSGETQYF
>TRBJ2-1|NA|TRBV6-2/TRBV6-3|TRBD2
TGTGCCAGCTCGTTTCCGGGACTAGCGCTTTTGAAGCAGTTCTTC
CASSFPGLALLKQFF
>TRBJ2-5|NA|TRBV20-1|TRBD1
TGCAGTGCCCAAACGACAGGGCATCAAGAGACCCAGTACTTC
CSAQTTGHQETQYF
>TRBJ1-2|few|TRBV9|NA
TGTGCCAGCAGCCACCCTCTCAACGGAGACTGGGGTCCCCTAAACTATGGCTACACCTTC
CASSHPLNGDWGPLNYGYTF
>TRBJ2-5|many|TRBV7-3|TRBD2
TGTGCCAGCAGCTTGGGGGCGACTAGCGGGTATCAAGAGACCCAGTACTTC
CASSLGATSGYQETQYF
>TRBJ2-3|few|TRBV6-2/TRBV6-3|TRBD2
TGTGCCAGCAGTGATGGGACTAGCAGCACAGATACGCAGTATTTT
CASSDGTSSTDTQYF
>TRBJ2-7|NA|TRBV6-2/TRBV6-3|NA
TGTGCCAGCAGTTATTCCTCCTTTTCGGCCACTTACGAGCAGTACTTC
CASSYSSFSATYEQYF
>TRBJ2-5|many|TRBV7-9|NA
TGTGCCAGCAGTGGGGAGACCCAGTACTTC
CASSGETQYF
>TRBJ2-3|NA|TRBV5-1|NA
TGCGCCAGCAGCTTTCTGCAACCGGGGACAGATACGCAGTATTTT
CASSFLQPGTDTQYF
>TRBJ1-5|many|TRBV7-2|TRBD1
TGTGCCAGCAGCCGAGGACAGGGAGATCAGCCCCAGCATTTT
CASSRGQGDQPQHF
>TRBJ1-2|NA|TRBV30|TRBD1
TGTGCCTGGAGTCCACAGGGGTTCTATGGCTACACCTTC
CAWSPQGFYGYTF
>TRBJ2-3|NA|TRBV7-3|NA
TGTGCCAGCAGCTTGGGACTCCGTAGCACAGATACGCAGTATTTT
CASSLGLRSTDTQYF
>TRBJ2-5|NA|TRBV18|NA
TGTGCCAGCTCAAGTACACACTTTCAAGAGACCCAGTACTTC
CASSSTHFQETQYF
>TRBJ2-1|many|TRBV20-1|TRBD2
TGCAGTGCTGAAAAGGGACTAGCGACCTACAATGAGCAGTTCTTC
CSAEKGLATYNEQFF
>TRBJ1-1|few|TRBV28|TRBD1
TGTGCCACCAAACCGGGACAGACACAGGCAGCTTTCTTT
CATKPGQTQAAFF
>TRBJ1-2|few|TRBV12-3/TRBV12-4|NA
TGTGCCAGCAGCCGATTCGACAGGAAGTATGGCTACACCTTC
CASSRFDRKYGYTF
>TRBJ1-2|few|TRBV20-1|TRBD1
TGCAGTGTAGGGAGGTCTACGGACAGGGGAAACTATGGCTACACCTTC
CSVGRSTDRGNYGYTF
>TRBJ2-5|NA|TRBV2|NA
TGTGCCAGCAGAGAACCCTCGCGAACCCAGTACTTC
CASREPSRTQYF
>TRBJ1-1|few|TRBV5-1|NA
TGCGCCAGCAGCATCGACGGGGGAAACACTGAAGCTTTCTTT
CASSIDGGNTEAFF
>TRBJ2-2|NA|TRBV4-3|TRBD2
TGCGCCAGCAGCCAAGGAGGGACTAGCGGGTATCCCGGGGAGCTGTTTTTT
CASSQGGTSGYPGELFF
>TRBJ2-3|NA|TRBV18|TRBD2
TGTGCCAGCTCACCACCAACGGGACTAGCGGGCGAGGGAACAGATACGCAGTATTTT
CASSPPTGLAGEGTDTQYF
>TRBJ2-2|NA|TRBV28|NA
TGTGCCAGCAGGCAGGCCTTCGGGGAGCTGTTTTTT
CASRQAFGELFF
>TRBJ1-1|once|TRBV5-8|NA
TGTGCCAGCAGCTTGGATCAGGGAGCAGGGGACACTGAAGCTTTCTTT
CASSLDQGAGDTEAFF
>TRBJ2-1|NA|TRBV3-1|NA
TGTGCCAGCAGCCAAGATCCTTCGTGGGGTAATGAGCAGTTCTTC
CASSQDPSWGNEQFF
>TRBJ1-6|NA|TRBV27|NA
TGTGCCAGCAGGCCGGTGTTTGGACGGCGGGGGGGTTCACCCCTCCACTTT
CASRPVFGRRGGSPLHF
>TRBJ1-1|NA|TRBV2|NA
TGTGCCAGCAATAGGGGTATGGGTACTGAAGCTTTCTTT
CASNRGMGTEAFF
>TRBJ2-3|few|TRBV6-5|TRBD2
TGTGCCAGCAGTGCACTCGCGGGAGTAGGTGCAGATACGCAGTATTTT
CASSALAGVGADTQYF
>TRBJ1-5|NA|TRBV20-1|NA
TGCAGTGCTAGCCGGAACAATCAGCCCCAGCATTTT
CSASRNNQPQHF
>TRBJ1-2|few|TRBV15|TRBD1
TGTGCCACCAGCGAAGGACAGGCCAGTATCTATGGCTACACCTTC
CATSEGQASIYGYTF
>TRBJ2-3|NA|TRBV28|TRBD1
TGTGCCAGCGACGGGACAGGCACAGATACGCAGTATTTT
CASDGTGTDTQYF
>TRBJ1-1|NA|TRBV11-3|NA
TGTGCCAGCAGCTCTGATTCGAAAAGTGAAGCTTTCTTT
CASSSDSKSEAFF
>TRBJ2-1|many|TRBV7-2|TRBD2
TGTGCCAGCAGGGGAGCGGGAGGGTACAATGAGCAGTTCTTC
CASRGAGGYNEQFF
>TRBJ1-2|NA|TRBV12-3/TRBV12-4|TRBD1
TGTGCCAGCAGTCTTAGACCGTCGGGACAGTATGGCTACACCTTC
CASSLRPSGQYGYTF
>TRBJ1-2|many|TRBV11-2|NA
TGTGCCAGCAGCTTAGATCGTCGGGCGGAGGCCTATGGCTACACCTTC
CASSLDRRAEAYGYTF
>TRBJ1-5|few|TRBV18|NA
TGTGCCAGCTCACCATCCGGGACACCCAATCAGCCCCAGCATTTT
CASSPSGTPNQPQHF
>TRBJ1-1|many|TRBV7-2|NA
TGTGCCAGCAGCTTCAGGGGAGCGGGAACTGAAGCTTTCTTT
CASSFRGAGTEAFF
>TRBJ2-7|NA|TRBV12-3/TRBV12-4|NA
TGTGCCAGCAGTCCCGACAGTTCCTACGAGCAGTACTTC
CASSPDSSYEQYF
>TRBJ2-1|NA|TRBV10-3|NA
TGTGCCATCAGTGAGACTGGGCGCCGCTCGGACAATGAGCAGTTCTTC
CAISETGRRSDNEQFF